This T cell receptor (beta chain) is from a study of shared T cell receptors in the human thymus. The assay was immunoSEQ multiplex PCR, and TCRdb's table has in-frame clones only and misses some. The table lists hundreds of thousands of clones, approximately 95% of them singletons. The CDR3 is 13 residues long. The germline V gene encodes CDR1 SGHTS and CDR2 YDEGEE. The V and J ends lost 4 bases and 7 bases respectively, with 14 bases between them. The chain combines TRBV5-8 with TRBJ1-1, with unresolved D. What was sequenced was thymocytes. The clonotype comes from a human donor. This CDR3 reads CASSLEMIIEAFF. The CDR3 coding sequence is TGTGCCAGCAGCCTGGAGATGATTATTGAAGCTTTCTTT.